These 6 T cell receptor beta chains came from one sample sequenced in a study of cytomegalovirus exposure and HLA in healthy donors. 60 Vbeta and 13 Jbeta primers were used in PCR. Profiling relied on immunoSEQ multiplex PCR, and the TCRdb table lists in-frame clones only, not all of them. The table lists 150,000 to 200,000 clones, around 80% of them singletons, with more than 1.4% in the top ten. What was sequenced was PBMCs. Every receptor here comes from a man aged 18 to 30 in good health and CMV-seronegative.

In its sample, this clone was seen a few times. This chain uses TRBV4-3 with TRBJ2-3, with D unclear. CDR3 length: 14 residues. Germline CDR1 reads LGHNA; CDR2 reads YSLEER. Trimming removed 0 bases from V and 0 bases from J, with 4 bases in between. The DNA for the CDR3 is TGCGCCAGCAGCCAAGACCTTAGCACAGATACGCAGTATTTT. As protein: CASSQDLSTDTQYF.

The gene calls are TRBV5-4 and TRBJ1-2; no reliable D call. CDR1 SGHNT and CDR2 YYREEE come from the germline V gene (reference sequence). The CDR3 loop spans 12 amino acids. V was pared by 4 bases and J by 2 bases, with 6 bases between. The CDR3 protein is CASSPSNYGYTF. The CDR3 DNA sequence: TGTGCCAGCAGCCCCTCGAACTATGGCTACACCTTC.

The chain couples TRBV5-1 to TRBJ1-3; 7 bases are shared with TRBD1. Germline CDR1 is SGHRS and CDR2 is YFSETQ. J lost 3 bases, V lost 3 bases, and 6 bases had no gene match. This CDR3 spans 15 amino acids. The CDR3 nucleotides read TGCGCCAGCAGCTACATGGCAGGGGGTGGAAACACCATATATTTT. Protein: CASSYMAGGGNTIYF.

This clone came up once. This chain uses TRBV11-3 with TRBJ2-5, with D perhaps matching TRBD2 (5 bases). CDR1 is SGHNT, CDR2 YENEEA, per germline. CDR3 length: 14 residues. V was shortened by 0 bases and J by 4 bases, with 9 bases between the two germline ends. The CDR3 bases are TGTGCCAGCAGCTTAGATCAGGAGGTAGAGACCCAGTACTTC. Amino acid sequence: CASSLDQEVETQYF.

V is TRBV5-6 and J is TRBJ2-5; 7 bases agree with TRBD2. The better agreement between TRBJ2-7 and the DNA end casts doubt on the J call. Germline CDR1 and CDR2: SGHDT and YYEEEE. The length of the CDR3 is 17 residues. Here the CDR3 reads CASSFTPLLAGRYEQYF. The DNA of the CDR3 is TGTGCCAGCAGCTTTACCCCACTCTTAGCGGGTCGCTACGAGCAGTACTTC.

The rearrangement uses TRBV9 and TRBJ2-5, with a weak D call TRBD2 (6 bases). This CDR3 contains 15 residues. CDR1 is SGDLS, CDR2 YYNGEE, per germline. V gave up 0 bases and J gave up 5 bases, with 14 bases separating them. CDR3 sequence (DNA): TGTGCCAGCAGCGTAGGGGGCGGGAATGTCGAGACCCAGTACTTC. Translated: CASSVGGGNVETQYF.